Sequencing of this T cell receptor (beta chain) was carried out in a study of regulatory T cells in long-lasting Graves disease. Study results and limitations: Between persistent patients, thousands of public clonotypes were shared, exceeding the roughly 1,000 shared between new patients. Favoring TRBV28, TRBJ1-2 and TRBJ2-5 was a feature seen in persistent disease.

Trimming removed 0 bases from V and 3 bases from J, with 15 bases in between. This CDR3 has 15 amino acids. The V gene's germline CDR1 is DFQATT and CDR2 SNEGSKA (reference sequence). This clonotype was counted many times. Its specificity is unknown. Both iRepertoire HTBI primers and Arm-PCR of CDR3 regions were used to build the TCR beta libraries. Per the authors' pipeline: More than 55 TRBV and about 15 TRBJ segments were identified across samples. TCRdb re-called the multiplex PCR reads with MiXCR, one entry per CDR3 protein. The V and J calls and clone size come from TCRdb's table, not from the authors' own analysis. Of roughly 420,000 distinct CDR3 sequences in the sample, approximately 16% were seen once. Time point described: newly diagnosed GD, antithyroid drugs for less than 3 months. RNA isolated from PBMCs was used to make the TCR library. This sample also belongs to another study, concerning T cells in Graves' hyperthyroidism and ophthalmopathy.

This clonotype was sampled from a woman aged 25 to 39 with Graves disease. Sequencing was performed on peripheral blood mononuclear cells (PBMCs), taken at new diagnosis, from a patient treated with antithyroid drugs. The chain links TRBV20-1 to TRBJ2-7; D might be TRBD1 (7 bases). Here the CDR3 reads CSARDQGEAYYEQYF. For the CDR3, the DNA is TGCAGTGCTAGAGATCAGGGGGAGGCGTACTACGAGCAGTACTTC.